The rows below give T cell receptor beta chains drawn from one sample of a study of CD8 T cells in Susac syndrome. TCRdb called the immunoSEQ multiplex PCR reads again in MiXCR, with one record for every CDR3 protein. Altogether around 300,000 distinct CDR3 sequences are present, about 91% being singletons, with the ten largest covering about 0.063%. Sequencing used CD4+ T cells from PBMCs. The source of these receptors is a human donor with multiple sclerosis. The conserved cysteine and the conserved F or W are not part of the CDR3 here. Expanded clones are given a class, and other clones once, few, many or no size at all.

clone_size cdr3_length v_call cdr3_aa
NA 12 TRBV21-1 ANFPNRKQETQY
once 10 TRBV12-3/TRBV12-4 ASSLGGFGYT
NA 15 TRBV5-1 ASSLQPPGRGTGELF
NA 13 TRBV7-2 ASSLVRGAGTEAF
NA 14 TRBV20-1 SVGLAGGSSYNEQF
once 14 TRBV7-2 ASSPTRQGLSNEQF
NA 10 TRBV11-2 ASSTNREKLF
NA 17 TRBV5-4 ASSLASGLAGIYTGELF
NA 10 TRBV7-9 ASSVTTYEQY
once 12 TRBV12-3/TRBV12-4 ASSVRQASNTIY
NA 12 TRBV11-3 ASSLVGLNSPLH
NA 11 TRBV7-2 ASSPATNEKLF
NA 13 TRBV7-9 ASTPTSGEVNEQF
NA 13 TRBV12-3/TRBV12-4 ASSSGGQGAGELF
NA 11 TRBV7-6 ASSSVRVGEAF
few 12 TRBV24-1 ATSDPSSTDTQY
once 11 TRBV30 AWSVLAGNTIY
once 14 TRBV5-1 ASSRQGMGRNTEAF
NA 13 TRBV7-9 ASSTPGQGRGGYT
NA 15 TRBV7-8 ASSLAGTGGMNTEAF
NA 16 TRBV7-8 ASSLALGTGLSGNTIY
once 13 TRBV5-4 ASSLAAATNEKLF
NA 7 TRBV25-1 ASGDTQY
NA 13 TRBV6-2/TRBV6-3 ASSPWARGYNEQF
NA 10 TRBV30 AFKTWGNTIY